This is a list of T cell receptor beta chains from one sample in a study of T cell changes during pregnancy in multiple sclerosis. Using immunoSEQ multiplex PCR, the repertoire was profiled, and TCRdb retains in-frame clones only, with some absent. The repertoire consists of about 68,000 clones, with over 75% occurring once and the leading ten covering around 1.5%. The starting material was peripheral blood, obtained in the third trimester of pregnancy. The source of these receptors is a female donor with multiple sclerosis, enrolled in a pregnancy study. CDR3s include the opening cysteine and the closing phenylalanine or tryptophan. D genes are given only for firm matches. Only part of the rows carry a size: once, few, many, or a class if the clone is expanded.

CDR3nt: TGCGCCAGCAGCCAACTTGGGGACAGGGGGAAAAAACTGTTTTTT
CDR3aa: CASSQLGDRGKKLFF
d_gene: TRBD1
v_gene: TRBV4-3
j_gene: TRBJ1-4
abundance: once

CDR3nt: TGTGCCAGGAGAAAAATTGGGACAGCAATTTATAGCAATCAGCCCCAGCATTTT
CDR3aa: CARRKIGTAIYSNQPQHF
d_gene: TRBD1
v_gene: TRBV9
j_gene: TRBJ1-5
abundance: .

CDR3nt: TGTGCCAGCAGCTTAGGACTAGCGGGCATGGTTACGCAGTATTTT
CDR3aa: CASSLGLAGMVTQYF
d_gene: TRBD2
v_gene: TRBV7-2
j_gene: TRBJ2-3
abundance: once

CDR3nt: TGCGCCAGCAGTGTGGGGGGGGGCACTGAAGCTTTCTTT
CDR3aa: CASSVGGGTEAFF
d_gene: .
v_gene: TRBV10-1
j_gene: TRBJ1-1
abundance: .

CDR3nt: TGTGCCTGGGACCGGGACAGGGGAAACACCATATATTTT
CDR3aa: CAWDRDRGNTIYF
d_gene: TRBD1
v_gene: TRBV30
j_gene: TRBJ1-3
abundance: .

CDR3nt: TGTGCCAGTAGTATTCCCCCCGGGACTAGCCAGGCCGGGGAGCTGTTTTTT
CDR3aa: CASSIPPGTSQAGELFF
d_gene: TRBD2
v_gene: TRBV19
j_gene: TRBJ2-2
abundance: .

CDR3nt: TGTGCCAGTAGCAACTCCTACGAGCAGTACTTC
CDR3aa: CASSNSYEQYF
d_gene: .
v_gene: TRBV19
j_gene: TRBJ2-7
abundance: .

CDR3nt: TGTGCCAGCAGCTTGCCACTGGATCGCGGTGAAAAACTGTTTTTT
CDR3aa: CASSLPLDRGEKLFF
d_gene: .
v_gene: TRBV5-8
j_gene: TRBJ1-4
abundance: .

CDR3nt: TGCAGTGCTTCGGGGGACGAGCAGTACTTC
CDR3aa: CSASGDEQYF
d_gene: .
v_gene: TRBV20-1
j_gene: TRBJ2-7
abundance: .

CDR3nt: TGTGCCAGCAGCTTACTTAAAAACACTGAAGCTTTCTTT
CDR3aa: CASSLLKNTEAFF
d_gene: .
v_gene: TRBV11-3
j_gene: TRBJ1-1
abundance: .

CDR3nt: TGTGCCTGGAGTATCCCCCGGGACTTCTACGGGGAGCAGTACTTC
CDR3aa: CAWSIPRDFYGEQYF
d_gene: .
v_gene: TRBV30
j_gene: TRBJ2-7
abundance: once

CDR3nt: TGCGCCAGCAGGGTCGGTTCGACAGAGGAGACCCAGTACTTC
CDR3aa: CASRVGSTEETQYF
d_gene: .
v_gene: TRBV5-1
j_gene: TRBJ2-5
abundance: .

CDR3nt: TGTGCCAGTAGTATAGCAGGGGGCGGACCTCCTAACTATGGCTACACCTTC
CDR3aa: CASSIAGGGPPNYGYTF
d_gene: TRBD1
v_gene: TRBV19
j_gene: TRBJ1-2
abundance: .

CDR3nt: TGCGCCAGCAGCTTAAGTACCGACAGGGGAAGCACTGAAGCTTTCTTT
CDR3aa: CASSLSTDRGSTEAFF
d_gene: TRBD1
v_gene: TRBV5-1
j_gene: TRBJ1-1
abundance: .

CDR3nt: TGCAGCGTCGCGGGACTCGCGGGGGAGTATAGCAATCAGCCCCAGCATTTT
CDR3aa: CSVAGLAGEYSNQPQHF
d_gene: .
v_gene: TRBV29-1
j_gene: TRBJ1-5
abundance: .

CDR3nt: TGTGCCAGCAGGGGACTAGCGGGAGTCACCAATGAGCAGTTCTTC
CDR3aa: CASRGLAGVTNEQFF
d_gene: TRBD2
v_gene: TRBV27
j_gene: TRBJ2-1
abundance: .

CDR3nt: TGTGCCAGCAGTTTATTTAGTCTGCGATACACCTTC
CDR3aa: CASSLFSLRYTF
d_gene: .
v_gene: TRBV28
j_gene: TRBJ1-2
abundance: .

CDR3nt: TGCGCCAGCAGCCAAGATCCCACTTCTGCCGAGCAGTACTTC
CDR3aa: CASSQDPTSAEQYF
d_gene: .
v_gene: TRBV4-3
j_gene: TRBJ2-7
abundance: once

CDR3nt: TGTGCCAGCAGCTCGGTAGCAGGGTTGGGCTATGGCTACACCTTC
CDR3aa: CASSSVAGLGYGYTF
d_gene: .
v_gene: TRBV7-9
j_gene: TRBJ1-2
abundance: .

CDR3nt: TGTGCCAGCAGCGTAGACAGCCCGACAGGGGCCAACGTCCTGACTTTC
CDR3aa: CASSVDSPTGANVLTF
d_gene: .
v_gene: TRBV9
j_gene: TRBJ2-6
abundance: .